The subject of this entry is one T cell receptor (beta chain). Its antigen is as yet unknown. PCR used 60 Vbeta primers and 13 Jbeta primers. The data were produced by immunoSEQ multiplex PCR, yet TCRdb's version contains in-frame clones alone and is incomplete. The sample shows about 96,000 clones, 65% to 75% of them seen only once. The record originates from a study of cytomegalovirus exposure and HLA in healthy donors. Notes on the study in general: There were 160 or so TCR beta chains listed as cytomegalovirus-associated.

The V and J ends lost 7 bases and 3 bases, in that order; junction bases with no gene match: 6. The CDR3 loop spans 14 amino acids. Germline V lookup: CDR1 SNHLY, CDR2 FYNNEI. The gene calls are TRBV2 and TRBJ1-2; 9 nucleotides match TRBD1. The receptor was isolated from a female donor in good health and CMV-seropositive. Material for sequencing was PBMCs. The CDR3 bases are TGTGCCAGCAACATACGGACAGGGGACTATGGCTACACCTTC. This gives the protein CASNIRTGDYGYTF.